This section outlines one TCR beta chain sequence together with its context. Its specific antigen is unknown. The input lacks base qualities; no much larger clone sits a single base away. Participants in the prospective study were enrolled through a virtual design, were aged roughly 18 to 100 years, and lived in roughly 24 United States geographic areas. In the prospective study, participants were assigned to cohorts based on the clinical history participants reported in a screening survey and a study questionnaire. Each participant in the prospective study had whole blood, serum and a nasopharyngeal or oropharyngeal swab collected by mobile phlebotomists. Prospective study participants could optionally give additional blood draws and questionnaires over an approximately two-month period. Before DNA extraction, blood samples from the prospective study were shipped at room temperature or frozen. The data were obtained in a study of blood T cell repertoires in COVID-19 (dated by TCRdb to 2020 to 2022). Study-level background: The collaborator samples originated in the United States, Italy and Spain and spanned the acute and convalescent phases of COVID-19. The prospective study material was composed of cDNA or gDNA derived from T cells, B-cell-depleted T cells, or PBMCs. The samples were drawn from the first 160 participants of the ongoing ImmuneRACE study and from about 1,200 subjects provided by 6 global collaborators. Subjects who had been exposed to COVID-19, were actively infected with it, or had recovered from it provided the deeply sampled blood TCRbeta repertoires that made up the dataset. Nearly every sample came with metadata listing a de-identified subject ID, COVID-19 status, age in years and sex. Where HLA class I and class II types were available, the types were taken from metadata supplied by the sample provider, not from assay-based typing. The repertoires were released in a freely available public database meant as a resource for research on the immune response to SARS-CoV-2.

General conclusions and limits of the study: How much clinical and demographic metadata was included differed by source and by participant, and the metadata was provided uncurated.

Trimming removed 4 bases from V and 0 bases from J; the gene matches leave 6 bases unexplained. The CDR3 holds 16 amino acids from the cysteine to the phenylalanine. Just CDR3 DNA is preserved here, 48 bases in frame from base 1. The germline V gene (reference sequence) specifies LNHDA as CDR1 and SQIVND as CDR2. TCRbeta CDR3 regions were amplified from genomic DNA by means of the immunoSEQ Assay, a bias-controlled multiplex PCR. As for the authors' bioinformatics: Nucleated cell counts per sample were estimated from amplification of reference gene primers within the assay. To quantify the absolute abundance of each unique TCRbeta CDR3 rearrangement, sequence reads were collapsed and filtered. Productive Simpson clonality was computed per sample as the square root of Simpson's diversity index over productive rearrangements. As stored in TCRdb, this immuneACCESS dataset retains in-frame rearrangements with V and J assigned. A fraction of the clones does not appear; measured against another copy, unresolved V genes explain less than half of the discrepancy, and the remainder lacks a known reason. The V and J calls and clone size come from that table; D and trimming were worked out from the DNA. Counted in this sample were approximately 220,000 clones; 80% to 90% of them appeared once. The ten biggest clones cover 3.8% of the sample.

The sequence came from a middle-aged woman with acute COVID-19. The rearrangement joined TRBV19 to TRBJ1-5, with 7 bases aligning to TRBD1. Input material: PBMCs or T cells enriched from blood (not recorded which). This receptor has the CDR3 CASSKTGLYSNQPQHF. The DNA is TGTGCCAGTAGTAAGACAGGGCTGTATAGCAATCAGCCCCAGCATTTT.